This T cell receptor (beta chain) came from a study of T-cell memory formation after mild COVID-19 (dated by TCRdb to about 2021). Study-level background: TCR sequence clusters from the two donors were largely donor specific. Longitudinal TCRalpha and TCRbeta repertoire sequencing tracked T-cell clones expanding and contracting after mild COVID-19 in two donors. Two young, previously healthy adult volunteers made up the cohort, one male and one female.

TCRdb names Illumina NovaSeq 6000 as the instrument used. cDNA libraries for TCRalpha and TCRbeta were prepared by 5'RACE using constant-segment primers, with sample barcodes and unique molecular identifiers added. RNA was extracted from every sample with Trizol reagent. Libraries were amplified in two PCR steps, with a second sample barcode and Illumina TruSeq adapters added in the second step. The libraries were sequenced on an Illumina NovaSeq using 2 x 150 bp paired-end reads. In the authors' own workflow: The reads were demultiplexed and collapsed into UMI-guided consensus sequences using migec v1.2.7. With mixcr v2.1.11, UMI consensuses were aligned to TRA and TRB V and J templates and assembled into clonotypes. A clonotype was counted as expanded or contracted only if both edgeR and NoisET called the change significant, with noise models trained on biological replicates. For edgeR calls, the thresholds were a false discovery rate-adjusted p below 0.01 and a log2 fold-change of 1. As an exploratory analysis of dynamics, PCA with hierarchical clustering was applied to max-normalized trajectories of the 1000 most abundant clonotypes. Separately sequenced CD4+ and CD8+ repertoires were used to assign the CD4 or CD8 phenotype of responding clones. TCRdb reprocessed the public reads (quality trimming at Q25 with fastp, clone calling with MiXCR) and kept in-frame beta chains. Duplicate CDR3 protein sequences are folded into a single record with the most common DNA and genes. TCRdb assigned the V and J calls; the authors' analysis was not used. Across this sample there are about 340,000 distinct CDR3 sequences, with roughly 15% seen only once. The ten most abundant clones make up 20% to 25% of the sample.

The paper as a whole reports these results and caveats: Contracting CD4+ clones were located mainly in the CM and EM memory subsets, whereas CD8+ clones were found to be enriched in EMRA. Only two mild cases were covered by the study, and larger cohorts that include severe cases with pre-infection samples were considered necessary. From day 15 to 85, contracting clones showed balanced CD4/CD8 phenotypes, whereas a second wave of clones that expanded from day 15 to 37 leaned towards CD4+. The second-wave clones that peaked on day 37 were not confirmed to be SARS-CoV-2 specific. Some responding clones were detected in pre-infection memory, suggesting pre-existing cross-reactive memory T cells joined the SARS-CoV-2 response.

V and J are truncated by 1 base and 0 bases respectively, leaving an intervening sequence of 9 bases. Taken from the germline V gene, the CDR1 and CDR2 loops are SGHVS and FQNEAQ. Including cysteine and phenylalanine, the CDR3 has 15 amino acids. This entry keeps only the CDR3 DNA: 45 bases, framed from base 1. PBMCs were isolated by Ficoll-Paque density gradient centrifugation. Comment on this clonotype: The antigen it binds to is not known. No base-level quality is on record; no much larger clone is a single base apart.

Sequenced sample: PBMCs or a T cell subset sorted from them (not recorded which). The chain employs TRBV7-8 and TRBJ1-1, and the D gene may be TRBD1, 6 bases matching. The source of this sequence is a man in his late teens or twenties who had mild COVID-19 (a few samples of this study predate the infection). The sample titles of this study are shuffled in the database, so cell type and time point are left out; the donor was told from shared clones. The bases are TGTGCCAGCAGCTTAGAGCCAGGGGTGAACACTGAAGCTTTCTTT. Translated, it gives CASSLEPGVNTEAFF.